This T cell receptor (beta chain) was obtained from a study of CD8 T cells in Susac syndrome. V dropped 2 bases and J dropped 5 bases, with 12 bases sitting between them. CDR1 is MNHEY, CDR2 SVGAGI, per germline. The CDR3 length is 14 residues. Random-hexamer reverse transcription was applied to roughly 0.5 to 1 ug RNA. TCRdb re-called the immunoSEQ multiplex PCR reads with MiXCR, one entry per CDR3 protein. The sample lists about 190,000 distinct CDR3 sequences, about 94% occurring once. The J gene is TRBJ2-5, the V gene TRBV6-5, with D tentatively TRBD2 (5 bases). The receptor comes from a human donor with Susac syndrome. Sequences were obtained from CD4+ T cells from PBMCs. This CDR3 reads CASSYGGSRETQYF. CDR3 coding DNA: TGTGCCAGCAGTTACGGAGGTAGCAGGGAGACCCAGTACTTC.